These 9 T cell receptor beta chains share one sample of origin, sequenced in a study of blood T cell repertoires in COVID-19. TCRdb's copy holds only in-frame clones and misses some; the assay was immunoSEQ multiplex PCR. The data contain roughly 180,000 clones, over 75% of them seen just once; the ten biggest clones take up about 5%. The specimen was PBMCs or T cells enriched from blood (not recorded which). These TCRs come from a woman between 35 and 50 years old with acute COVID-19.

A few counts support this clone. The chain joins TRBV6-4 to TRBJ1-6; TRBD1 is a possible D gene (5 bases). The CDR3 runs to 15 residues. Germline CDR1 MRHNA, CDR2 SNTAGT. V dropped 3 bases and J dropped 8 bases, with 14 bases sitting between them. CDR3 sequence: CASSESPGGDSPLHF. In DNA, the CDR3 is TGTGCCAGCAGTGAAAGCCCCGGGGGTGATTCACCCCTCCACTTT.

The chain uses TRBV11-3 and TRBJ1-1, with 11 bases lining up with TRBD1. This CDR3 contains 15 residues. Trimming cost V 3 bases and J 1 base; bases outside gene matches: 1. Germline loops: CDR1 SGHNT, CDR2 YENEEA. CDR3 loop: CASSLGQGENTEAFF. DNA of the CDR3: TGTGCCAGCAGCTTGGGACAGGGGGAGAACACTGAAGCTTTCTTT.

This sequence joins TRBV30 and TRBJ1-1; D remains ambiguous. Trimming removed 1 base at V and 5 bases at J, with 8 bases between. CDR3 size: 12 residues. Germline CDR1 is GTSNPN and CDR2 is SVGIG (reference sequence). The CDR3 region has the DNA TGTGCCTGGAGTGACAGCGGGACTGAAGCTTTCTTT. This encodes CAWSDSGTEAFF.

CDR3 DNA sequence: TGTGCCAGCAGCTCGGGGGGGGACGGCAGCTCCTACGAGCAGTACTTC. It specifies CASSSGGDGSSYEQYF. J is TRBJ2-7 and V is TRBV5-6, with TRBD2 matching 8 bases. V lost 3 bases and J lost 0; bases outside the gene matches: 8. The CDR3 length is 16 residues. Germline assignment: CDR1 SGHDT and CDR2 YYEEEE. Filled out from reference TRBV5-6 and TRBJ2-7, the complete variable domain reads DAGVTQSPTHLIKTRGQQVTLRCSPKSGHDTVSWYQQALGQGPQFIFQYYEEEERQRGNFPDRFSGHQFPNYSSELNVNALLLGDSALYLCASSSGGDGSSYEQYFGPGTRLTVT.

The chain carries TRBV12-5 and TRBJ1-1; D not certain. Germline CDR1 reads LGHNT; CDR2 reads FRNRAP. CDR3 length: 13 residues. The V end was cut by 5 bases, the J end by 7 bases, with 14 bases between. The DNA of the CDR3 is TGTGCTAGTGGTCGGAATGAGGATAATGAAGCTTTCTTT. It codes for CASGRNEDNEAFF.

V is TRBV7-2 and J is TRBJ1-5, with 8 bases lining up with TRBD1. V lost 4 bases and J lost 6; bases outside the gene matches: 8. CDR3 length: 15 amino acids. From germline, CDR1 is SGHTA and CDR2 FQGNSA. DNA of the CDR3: TGTGCCAGCAGCTCCCAGACAGGGGTAAGTCAGCCCCAGCATTTT. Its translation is CASSSQTGVSQPQHF.

The chain's CDR3 is CASSVGGRTDTQYF. Written as DNA, the CDR3 is TGTGCCAGCAGCGTAGGAGGGCGAACAGATACGCAGTATTTT. The J gene is TRBJ2-3, the V gene TRBV9; tentatively, D is TRBD2 (5 bases). This CDR3 has 14 amino acids. Looked up from germline, CDR1 is SGDLS and CDR2 is YYNGEE. Between the trimmed V and J ends, which lost 0 bases and 3 bases, there was a span of 8 bases.

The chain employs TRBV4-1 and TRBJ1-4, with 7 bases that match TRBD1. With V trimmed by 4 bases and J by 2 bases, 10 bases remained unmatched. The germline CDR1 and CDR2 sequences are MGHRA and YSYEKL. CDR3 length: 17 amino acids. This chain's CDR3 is CASSRSLGQATNEKLFF. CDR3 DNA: TGCGCCAGCAGCCGAAGCCTAGGACAGGCGACTAATGAAAAACTGTTTTTT.

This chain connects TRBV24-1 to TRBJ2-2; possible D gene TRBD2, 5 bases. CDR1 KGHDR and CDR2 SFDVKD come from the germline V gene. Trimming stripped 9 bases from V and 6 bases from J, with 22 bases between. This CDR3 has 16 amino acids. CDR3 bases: TGTGCCACCGGGAATCCGAGAGGGCCCGGGCCCGGGGAGCTGTTTTTT. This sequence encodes CATGNPRGPGPGELFF.